This T cell receptor beta chain was obtained from a study of blood T cell repertoires in COVID-19. Study in general: Italy, Spain and the United States were the sources of the convalescent and acute COVID-19 samples.

The V and J ends lost 4 bases and 1 base, in that order; junction bases with no gene match: 5. The CDR3 has 17 residues. CDR1 SGHNT and CDR2 YYREEE come from the germline V gene (reference sequence). Authors' data handling: Counts of nucleated cells, estimated from reference gene primer amplification, were obtained. Clones were read by immunoSEQ multiplex PCR, and TCRdb kept only the in-frame ones, dropping some. The DNA gave D and trimming, while V, J and clone size come from that table. In the table there are under 130,000 clones, more than 75% of which are singletons. The chain carries TRBV5-4 and TRBJ2-2, with 12 bases identical to TRBD2. This clonotype originated in a human donor in a cohort sampled during active COVID-19. The sample was peripheral blood. This CDR3 reads CASSRLAGAENTGELFF. The CDR3 DNA reads as TGTGCCAGCAGCAGACTAGCGGGGGCCGAGAACACCGGGGAGCTGTTTTTT.